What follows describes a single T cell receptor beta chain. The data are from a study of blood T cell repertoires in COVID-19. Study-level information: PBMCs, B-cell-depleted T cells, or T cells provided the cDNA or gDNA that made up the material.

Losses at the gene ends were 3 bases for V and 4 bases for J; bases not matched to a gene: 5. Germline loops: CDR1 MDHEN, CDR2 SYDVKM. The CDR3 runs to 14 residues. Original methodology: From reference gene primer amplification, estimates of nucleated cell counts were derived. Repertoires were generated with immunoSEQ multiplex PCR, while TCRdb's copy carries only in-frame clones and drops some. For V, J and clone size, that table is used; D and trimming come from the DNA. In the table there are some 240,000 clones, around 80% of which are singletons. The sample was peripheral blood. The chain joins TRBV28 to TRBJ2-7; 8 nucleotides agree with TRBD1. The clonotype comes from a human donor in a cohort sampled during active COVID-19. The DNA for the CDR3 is TGTGCCAGCAGTTTGCGTACAGGGGGATACGAGCAGTACTTC. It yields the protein CASSLRTGGYEQYF.